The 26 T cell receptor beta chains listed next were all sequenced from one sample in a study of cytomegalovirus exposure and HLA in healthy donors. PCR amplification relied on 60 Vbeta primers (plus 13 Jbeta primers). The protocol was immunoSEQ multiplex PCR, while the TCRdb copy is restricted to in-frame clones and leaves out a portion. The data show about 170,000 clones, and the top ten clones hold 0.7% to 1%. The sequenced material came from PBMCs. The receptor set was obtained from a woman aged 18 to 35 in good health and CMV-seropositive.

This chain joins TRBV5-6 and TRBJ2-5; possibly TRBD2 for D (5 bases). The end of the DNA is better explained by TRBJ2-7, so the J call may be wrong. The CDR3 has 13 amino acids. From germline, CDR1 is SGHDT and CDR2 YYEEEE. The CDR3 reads CASSLRGSYEQYF. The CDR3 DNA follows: TGTGCCAGCAGCTTGCGAGGGTCCTACGAGCAGTACTTC.

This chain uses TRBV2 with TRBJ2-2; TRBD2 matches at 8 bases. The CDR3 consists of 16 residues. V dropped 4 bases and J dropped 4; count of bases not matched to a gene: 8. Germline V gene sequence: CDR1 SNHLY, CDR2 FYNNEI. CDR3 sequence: CASSAFGRGVTGELFF. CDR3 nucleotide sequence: TGTGCCAGCAGTGCATTCGGGAGGGGTGTCACCGGGGAGCTGTTTTTT.

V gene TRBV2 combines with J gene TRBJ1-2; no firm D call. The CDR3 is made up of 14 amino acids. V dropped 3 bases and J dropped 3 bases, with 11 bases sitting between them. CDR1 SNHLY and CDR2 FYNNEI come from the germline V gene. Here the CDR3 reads CASSDSRGYYGYTF. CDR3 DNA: TGTGCCAGCAGTGATAGTCGAGGGTACTATGGCTACACCTTC. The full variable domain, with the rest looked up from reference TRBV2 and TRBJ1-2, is EPEVTQTPSHQVTQMGQEVILRCVPISNHLYFYWYRQILGQKVEFLVSFYNNEISEKSEIFDDQFSVERPDGSNFTLKIRSTKLEDSAMYFCASSDSRGYYGYTFGSGTRLTVV.

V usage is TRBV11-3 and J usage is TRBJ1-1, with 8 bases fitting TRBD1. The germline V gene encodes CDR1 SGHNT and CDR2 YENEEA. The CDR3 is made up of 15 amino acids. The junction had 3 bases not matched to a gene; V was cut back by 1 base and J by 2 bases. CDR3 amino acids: CASSLVGQGNTEAFF. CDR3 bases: TGTGCCAGCAGCTTAGTAGGACAGGGCAACACTGAAGCTTTCTTT. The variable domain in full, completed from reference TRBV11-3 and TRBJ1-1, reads EAGVVQSPRYKIIEKKQPVAFWCNPISGHNTLYWYLQNLGQGPELLIRYENEEAVDDSQLPKDRFSAERLKGVDSTLKIQPAELGDSAVYLCASSLVGQGNTEAFFGQGTRLTVV.

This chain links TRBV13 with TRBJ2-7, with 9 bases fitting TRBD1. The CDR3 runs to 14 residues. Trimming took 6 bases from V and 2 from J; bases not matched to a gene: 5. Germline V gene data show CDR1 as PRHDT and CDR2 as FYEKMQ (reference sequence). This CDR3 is CASSPGTGTYEQYF. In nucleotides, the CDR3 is TGTGCCAGCAGTCCCGGGACAGGGACCTACGAGCAGTACTTC.

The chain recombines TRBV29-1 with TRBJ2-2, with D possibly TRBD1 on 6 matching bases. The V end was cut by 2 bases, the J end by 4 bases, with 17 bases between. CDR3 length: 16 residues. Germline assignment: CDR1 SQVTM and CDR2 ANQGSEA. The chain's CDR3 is CSVEMPGEGSTGELFF. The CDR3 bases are TGCAGCGTTGAAATGCCAGGGGAAGGGTCCACCGGGGAGCTGTTTTTT.

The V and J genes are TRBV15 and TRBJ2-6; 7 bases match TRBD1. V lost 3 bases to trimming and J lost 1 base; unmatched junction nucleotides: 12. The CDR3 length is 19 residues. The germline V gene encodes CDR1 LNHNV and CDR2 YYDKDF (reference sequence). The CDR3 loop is CATSSRRTGGLSGANVLTF. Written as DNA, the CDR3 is TGTGCCACCAGCAGTCGACGGACAGGTGGCTTATCTGGGGCCAACGTCCTGACTTTC. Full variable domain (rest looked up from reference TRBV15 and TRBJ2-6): DAMVIQNPRYQVTQFGKPVTLSCSQTLNHNVMYWYQQKSSQAPKLLFHYYDKDFNNEADTPDNFQSRRPNTSFCFLDIRSPGLGDTAMYLCATSSRRTGGLSGANVLTFGAGSRLTVL.

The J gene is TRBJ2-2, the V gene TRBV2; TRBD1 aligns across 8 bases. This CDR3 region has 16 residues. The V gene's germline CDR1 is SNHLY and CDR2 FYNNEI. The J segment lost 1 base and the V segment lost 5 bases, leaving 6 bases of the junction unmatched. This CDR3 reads CASSLIGTGNTGELFF. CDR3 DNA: TGTGCCAGCAGTTTAATCGGGACAGGGAACACCGGGGAGCTGTTTTTT.

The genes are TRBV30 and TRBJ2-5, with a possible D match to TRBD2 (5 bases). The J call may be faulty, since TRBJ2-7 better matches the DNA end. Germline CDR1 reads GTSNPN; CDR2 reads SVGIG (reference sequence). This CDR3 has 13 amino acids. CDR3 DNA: TGTGCCTGGATTGGACGGGGTTCGTACGAGCAGTACTTC. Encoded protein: CAWIGRGSYEQYF.

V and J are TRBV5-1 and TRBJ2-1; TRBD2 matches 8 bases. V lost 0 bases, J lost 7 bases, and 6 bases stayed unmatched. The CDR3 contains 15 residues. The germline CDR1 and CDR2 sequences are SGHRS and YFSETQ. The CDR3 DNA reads TGCGCCAGCAGCTTGGATGGCGGGGGGATGAATGAGCAGTTCTTC. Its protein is CASSLDGGGMNEQFF.

The CDR3 DNA is TGCGCCAGCAGCCGCCAAACGAGACAGGGCAAAGGGGCCAACGTCCTGACTTTC. Protein sequence: CASSRQTRQGKGANVLTF. The chain carries TRBV4-1 and TRBJ2-6, with 7 bases fitting TRBD1. Trimming cost V 4 bases and J 4 bases; bases outside gene matches: 13. The germline V gene has CDR1 MGHRA and CDR2 YSYEKL. The CDR3 is 18 amino acids.

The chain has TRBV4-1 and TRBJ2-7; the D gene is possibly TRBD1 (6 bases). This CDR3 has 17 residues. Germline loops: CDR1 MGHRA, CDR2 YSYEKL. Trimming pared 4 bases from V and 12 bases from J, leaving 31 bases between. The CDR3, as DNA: TGCGCCAGCAGCCCCACCGGAGACTCGGGACATCACCTCCCCTTGTACTTC. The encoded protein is CASSPTGDSGHHLPLYF.

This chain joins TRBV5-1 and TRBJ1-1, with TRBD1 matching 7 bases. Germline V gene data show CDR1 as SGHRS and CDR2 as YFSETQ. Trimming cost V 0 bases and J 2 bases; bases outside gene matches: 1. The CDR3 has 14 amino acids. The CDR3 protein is CASSLGDRNTEAFF. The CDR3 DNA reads TGCGCCAGCAGCTTGGGGGACAGAAACACTGAAGCTTTCTTT. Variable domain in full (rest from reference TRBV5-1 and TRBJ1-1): KAGVTQTPRYLIKTRGQQVTLSCSPISGHRSVSWYQQTPGQGLQFLFEYFSETQRNKGNFPGRFSGRQFSNSRSEMNVSTLELGDSALYLCASSLGDRNTEAFFGQGTRLTVV.

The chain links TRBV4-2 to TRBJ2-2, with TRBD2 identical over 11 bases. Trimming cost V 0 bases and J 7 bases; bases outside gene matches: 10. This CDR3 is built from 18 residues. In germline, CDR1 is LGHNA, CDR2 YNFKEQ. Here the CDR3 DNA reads TGTGCCAGCAGCCAAGAAGGTCTAGCGGGAGGATCGAGCGGGGAGCTGTTTTTT. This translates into CASSQEGLAGGSSGELFF.

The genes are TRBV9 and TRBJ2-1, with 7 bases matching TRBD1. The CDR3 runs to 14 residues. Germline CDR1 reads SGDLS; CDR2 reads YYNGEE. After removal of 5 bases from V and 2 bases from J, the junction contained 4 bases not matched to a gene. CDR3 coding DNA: TGTGCCAGCAGTGACAGGGTTGCCTACAATGAGCAGTTCTTC. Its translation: CASSDRVAYNEQFF.

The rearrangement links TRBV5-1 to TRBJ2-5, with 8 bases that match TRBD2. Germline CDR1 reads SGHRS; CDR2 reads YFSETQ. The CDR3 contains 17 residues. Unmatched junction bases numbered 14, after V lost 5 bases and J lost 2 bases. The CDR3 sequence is CASSRGDLAGPQETQYF. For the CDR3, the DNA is TGCGCCAGCAGTAGGGGGGATCTAGCGGGCCCTCAAGAGACCCAGTACTTC.

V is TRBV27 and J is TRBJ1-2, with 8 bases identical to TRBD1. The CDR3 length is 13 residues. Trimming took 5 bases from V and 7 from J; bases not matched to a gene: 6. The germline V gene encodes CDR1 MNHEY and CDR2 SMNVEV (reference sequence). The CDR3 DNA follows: TGTGCCAGCAGTAACAGGGGGGACGGTGGCTACACCTTC. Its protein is CASSNRGDGGYTF.

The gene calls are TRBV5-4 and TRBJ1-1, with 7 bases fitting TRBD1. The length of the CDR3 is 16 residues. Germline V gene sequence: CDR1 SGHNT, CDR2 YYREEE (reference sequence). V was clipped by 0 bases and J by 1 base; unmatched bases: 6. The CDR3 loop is CASSLAGTVKNTEAFF. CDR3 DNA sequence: TGTGCCAGCAGCTTGGCCGGGACAGTGAAGAACACTGAAGCTTTCTTT.

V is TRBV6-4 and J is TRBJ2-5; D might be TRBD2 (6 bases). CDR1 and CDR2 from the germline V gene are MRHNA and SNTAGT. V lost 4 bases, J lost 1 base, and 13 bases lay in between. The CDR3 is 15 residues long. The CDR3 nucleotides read TGTGCCAGCAGTGCCTATATGGGAGGCCAAGAGACCCAGTACTTC. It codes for CASSAYMGGQETQYF.

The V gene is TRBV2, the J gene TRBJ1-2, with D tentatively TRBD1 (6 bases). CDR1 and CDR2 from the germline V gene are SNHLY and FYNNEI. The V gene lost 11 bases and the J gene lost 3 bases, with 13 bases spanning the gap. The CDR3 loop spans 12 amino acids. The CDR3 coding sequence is TGTGCCTCCCACAGGGTAGACTATGGCTACACCTTC. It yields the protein CASHRVDYGYTF.

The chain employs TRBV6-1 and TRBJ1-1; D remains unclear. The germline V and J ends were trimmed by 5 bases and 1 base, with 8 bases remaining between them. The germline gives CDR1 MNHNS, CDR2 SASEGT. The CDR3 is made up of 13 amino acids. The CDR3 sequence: CASSNRRNTEAFF. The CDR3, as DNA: TGTGCCAGCAGTAACCGGAGGAACACTGAAGCTTTCTTT.

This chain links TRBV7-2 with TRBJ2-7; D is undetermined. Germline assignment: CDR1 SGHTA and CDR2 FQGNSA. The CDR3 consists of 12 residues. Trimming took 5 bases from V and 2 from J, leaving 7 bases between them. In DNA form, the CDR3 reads TGTGCCAGCAGCCCCAATCCCTACGAGCAGTACTTC. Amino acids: CASSPNPYEQYF.

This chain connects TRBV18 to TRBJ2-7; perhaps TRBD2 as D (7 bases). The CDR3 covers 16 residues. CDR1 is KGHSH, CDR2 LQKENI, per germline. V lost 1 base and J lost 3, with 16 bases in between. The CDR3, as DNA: TGTGCCAGCTCACCACGAGGGGGGGGTTCTAGCTACGAGCAGTACTTC. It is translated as CASSPRGGGSSYEQYF.

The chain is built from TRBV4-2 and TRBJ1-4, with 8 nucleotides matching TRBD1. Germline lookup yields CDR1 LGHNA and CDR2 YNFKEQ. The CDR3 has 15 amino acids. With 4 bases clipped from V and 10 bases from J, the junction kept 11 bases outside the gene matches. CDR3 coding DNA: TGTGCCAGCAGCCCCTCCGGGACAGGCTCTGCAAAACTGTTTTTT. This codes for CASSPSGTGSAKLFF.

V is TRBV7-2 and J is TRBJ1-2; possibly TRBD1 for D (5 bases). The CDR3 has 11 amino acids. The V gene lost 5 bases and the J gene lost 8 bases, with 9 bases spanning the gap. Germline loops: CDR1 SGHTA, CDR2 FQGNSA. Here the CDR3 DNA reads TGTGCCAGCAGCCCGCAGGGAGGCTACACCTTC. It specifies CASSPQGGYTF.

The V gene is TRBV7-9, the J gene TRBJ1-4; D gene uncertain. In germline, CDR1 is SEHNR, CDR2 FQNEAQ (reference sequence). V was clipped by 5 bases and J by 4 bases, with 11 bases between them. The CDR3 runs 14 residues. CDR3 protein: CASSQYGFNEKLFF. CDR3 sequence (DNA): TGTGCCAGCAGCCAATACGGGTTTAATGAAAAACTGTTTTTT.